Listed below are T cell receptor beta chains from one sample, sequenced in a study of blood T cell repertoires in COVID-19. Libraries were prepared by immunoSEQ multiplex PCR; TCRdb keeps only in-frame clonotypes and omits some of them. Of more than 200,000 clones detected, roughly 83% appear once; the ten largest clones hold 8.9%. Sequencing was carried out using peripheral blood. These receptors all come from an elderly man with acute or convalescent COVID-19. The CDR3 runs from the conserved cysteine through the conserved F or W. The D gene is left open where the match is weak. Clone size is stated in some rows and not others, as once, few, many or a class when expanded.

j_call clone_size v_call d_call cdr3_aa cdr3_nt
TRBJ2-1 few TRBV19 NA CASTFRGANNEQFF TGTGCCAGTACATTCCGGGGGGCCAACAATGAGCAGTTCTTC
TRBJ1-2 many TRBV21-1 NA CASRPTPVGRYGYTF TGTGCCAGCAGACCAACGCCCGTCGGTCGTTATGGCTACACCTTC
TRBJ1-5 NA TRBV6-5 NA CASSVTQGAQPQHF TGTGCCAGCAGCGTGACGCAGGGTGCTCAGCCCCAGCATTTT
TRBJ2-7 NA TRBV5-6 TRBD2 CASSLGMRTLAVSYEQYF TGTGCCAGCAGCTTAGGGATGCGGACGCTAGCGGTCTCCTACGAGCAGTACTTC
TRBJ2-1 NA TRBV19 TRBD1 CASSTPTGGVSNEQFF TGTGCCAGTAGTACACCGACAGGGGGCGTCTCCAATGAGCAGTTCTTC
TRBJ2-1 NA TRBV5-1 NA CASSLTFLQEDNEQFF TGCGCCAGCAGTCTTACTTTTTTACAAGAGGACAATGAGCAGTTCTTC
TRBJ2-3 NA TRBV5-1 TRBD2 CASSSGLAGDTQYF TGCGCCAGCAGCTCGGGACTAGCAGGAGATACGCAGTATTTT
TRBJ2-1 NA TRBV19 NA CASSIVTGQPFNNEQFF TGTGCCAGTAGTATAGTTACAGGCCAGCCGTTCAACAATGAGCAGTTCTTC
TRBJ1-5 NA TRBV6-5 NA CASSYTQGRQPQHF TGTGCCAGCAGTTACACCCAGGGAAGACAGCCCCAGCATTTT
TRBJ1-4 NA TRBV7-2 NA CASSLDTGPRNEKLFF TGTGCCAGCAGCTTAGATACAGGGCCCCGGAATGAAAAACTGTTTTTT
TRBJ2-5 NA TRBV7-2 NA CASSFMVGLRETQYF TGTGCCAGCAGCTTTATGGTGGGCCTTCGAGAGACCCAGTACTTC
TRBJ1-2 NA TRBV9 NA CASSVYQGAYGYTF TGTGCCAGCAGCGTATACCAGGGCGCCTATGGCTACACCTTC
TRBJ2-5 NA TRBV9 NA CASSVRGTEETQYF TGTGCCAGCAGCGTAAGGGGGACGGAAGAGACCCAGTACTTC
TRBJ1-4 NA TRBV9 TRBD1 CASSGGLEGQRNEKLFF TGTGCCAGCAGCGGTGGGTTGGAGGGACAGCGGAATGAAAAACTGTTTTTT
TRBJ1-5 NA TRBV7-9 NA CASNGHTRGNQPQHF TGTGCCAGCAACGGACACACAAGGGGCAATCAGCCCCAGCATTTT
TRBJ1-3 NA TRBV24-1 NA CATPWGRNSGNTIYF TGTGCCACCCCCTGGGGGCGGAACTCTGGAAACACCATATATTTT
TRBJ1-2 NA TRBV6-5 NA CASSSGGYLKYGYTF TGTGCCAGCAGTTCCGGGGGGTACCTTAAGTATGGCTACACCTTC
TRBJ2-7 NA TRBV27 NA CASSSLAGLDLYEQYF TGTGCCAGCAGTTCCCTCGCAGGACTCGACTTATACGAGCAGTACTTC
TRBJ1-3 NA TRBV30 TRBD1 CAWGQGAGNTIYF TGTGCCTGGGGACAGGGGGCTGGAAACACCATATATTTT
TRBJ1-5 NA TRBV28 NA CASKYLERSQPQHF TGTGCCAGCAAGTATCTCGAAAGGAGTCAGCCCCAGCATTTT
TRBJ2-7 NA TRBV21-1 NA CASPPTGGESYEQYF TGTGCCAGCCCCCCGACAGGGGGCGAGTCCTACGAGCAGTACTTC
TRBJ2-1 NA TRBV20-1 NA CSAHDRYEQFF TGCAGTGCCCACGACAGATATGAGCAGTTCTTC
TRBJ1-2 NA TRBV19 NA CASSPRGGRGYTF TGTGCCAGTAGTCCCCGCGGGGGTCGTGGCTACACCTTC
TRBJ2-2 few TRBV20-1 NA CSASSVAYTGELFF TGCAGTGCTAGTTCGGTAGCCTACACCGGGGAGCTGTTTTTT
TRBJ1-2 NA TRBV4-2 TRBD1 CASSPRDRGRNYGYTF TGTGCCAGCAGCCCCCGGGACAGGGGACGCAACTATGGCTACACCTTC
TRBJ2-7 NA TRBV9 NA CASSARVRWDEQYF TGTGCCAGCAGCGCCCGGGTCCGATGGGACGAGCAGTACTTC
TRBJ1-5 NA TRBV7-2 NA CASSRDRNQPQHF TGTGCCAGCAGCCGCGACAGGAATCAGCCCCAGCATTTT
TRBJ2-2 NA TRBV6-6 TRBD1 CASSWHGQGAGELFF TGTGCCAGCAGTTGGCATGGACAGGGCGCCGGGGAGCTGTTTTTT
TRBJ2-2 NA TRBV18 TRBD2 CASSPFSGMNTGELFF TGTGCCAGCTCACCGTTTAGCGGGATGAACACCGGGGAGCTGTTTTTT
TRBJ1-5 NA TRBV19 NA CASSIVWQGNQPQHF TGTGCCAGTAGTATAGTCTGGCAAGGCAATCAGCCCCAGCATTTT
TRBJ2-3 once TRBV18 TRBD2 CASSPRTSGTSTDTQYF TGTGCCAGCTCACCGCGGACTAGCGGGACTAGCACAGATACGCAGTATTTT
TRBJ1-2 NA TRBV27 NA CASSSGYGYTF TGTGCCAGCAGTTCCGGTTATGGCTACACCTTC
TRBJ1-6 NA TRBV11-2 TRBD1 CASSSRTGKNSPLHF TGTGCCAGCAGCTCCCGGACAGGGAAGAATTCACCCCTCCACTTT
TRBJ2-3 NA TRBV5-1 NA CASSLVAGQGYTDTQYF TGCGCCAGCAGCTTAGTTGCGGGCCAGGGGTACACAGATACGCAGTATTTT
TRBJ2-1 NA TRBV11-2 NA CASRSWGGTNNEQFF TGTGCCAGCAGGTCGTGGGGCGGGACCAACAATGAGCAGTTCTTC
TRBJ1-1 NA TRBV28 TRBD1 CASSLSGTAEAFF TGTGCCAGCAGTTTATCCGGGACAGCGGAAGCTTTCTTT
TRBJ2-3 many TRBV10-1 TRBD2 CASSESGGGANTQYF TGCGCCAGCAGTGAGTCGGGCGGGGGGGCGAATACGCAGTATTTT
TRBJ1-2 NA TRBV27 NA CASSLGRGLNYGYTF TGTGCCAGCAGTTTAGGGAGGGGGTTGAACTATGGCTACACCTTC
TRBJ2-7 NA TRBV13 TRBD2 CASSPTSGTRYEQYF TGTGCCAGCAGCCCAACTAGCGGGACTCGCTACGAGCAGTACTTC